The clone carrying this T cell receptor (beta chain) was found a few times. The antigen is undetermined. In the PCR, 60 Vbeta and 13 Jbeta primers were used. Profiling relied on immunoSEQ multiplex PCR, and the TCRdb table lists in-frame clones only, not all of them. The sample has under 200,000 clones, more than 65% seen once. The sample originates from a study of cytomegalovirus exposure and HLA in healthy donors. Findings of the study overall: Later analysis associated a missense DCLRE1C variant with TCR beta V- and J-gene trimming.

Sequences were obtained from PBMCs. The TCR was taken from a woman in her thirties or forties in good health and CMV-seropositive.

CDR3 sequence reads: CASTLGQLANEKLFF. As DNA, the CDR3 is TGTGCCAGCACCCTCGGACAGTTGGCTAATGAAAAACTGTTTTTT. The chain employs TRBV2 and TRBJ1-4; D possibly corresponds to TRBD1 (6 bases). Trimming removed 7 bases at V and 3 bases at J, with 15 bases between. This CDR3 is 15 amino acids long. CDR1 is SNHLY and CDR2 is FYNNEI in the germline V gene. The entire variable domain, with the rest obtained from reference TRBV2 and TRBJ1-4, is as follows: EPEVTQTPSHQVTQMGQEVILRCVPISNHLYFYWYRQILGQKVEFLVSFYNNEISEKSEIFDDQFSVERPDGSNFTLKIRSTKLEDSAMYFCASTLGQLANEKLFFGSGTQLSVL.